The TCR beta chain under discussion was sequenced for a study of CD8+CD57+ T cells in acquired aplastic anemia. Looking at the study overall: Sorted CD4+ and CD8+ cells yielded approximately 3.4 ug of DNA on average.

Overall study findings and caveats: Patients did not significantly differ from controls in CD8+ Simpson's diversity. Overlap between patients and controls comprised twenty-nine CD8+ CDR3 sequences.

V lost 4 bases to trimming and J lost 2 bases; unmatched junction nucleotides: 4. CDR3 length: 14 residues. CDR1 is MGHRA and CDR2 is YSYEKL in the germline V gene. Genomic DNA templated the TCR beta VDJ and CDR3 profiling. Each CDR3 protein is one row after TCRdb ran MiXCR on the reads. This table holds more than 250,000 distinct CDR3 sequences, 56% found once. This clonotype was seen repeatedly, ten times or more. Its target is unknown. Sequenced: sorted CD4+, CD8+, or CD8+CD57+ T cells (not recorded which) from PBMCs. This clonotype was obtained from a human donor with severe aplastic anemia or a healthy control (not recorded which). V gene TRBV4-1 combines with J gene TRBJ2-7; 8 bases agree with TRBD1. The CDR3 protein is CASSRDRIPYEQYF. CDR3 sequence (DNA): TGCGCCAGCAGCCGGGACAGGATCCCCTACGAGCAGTACTTC.